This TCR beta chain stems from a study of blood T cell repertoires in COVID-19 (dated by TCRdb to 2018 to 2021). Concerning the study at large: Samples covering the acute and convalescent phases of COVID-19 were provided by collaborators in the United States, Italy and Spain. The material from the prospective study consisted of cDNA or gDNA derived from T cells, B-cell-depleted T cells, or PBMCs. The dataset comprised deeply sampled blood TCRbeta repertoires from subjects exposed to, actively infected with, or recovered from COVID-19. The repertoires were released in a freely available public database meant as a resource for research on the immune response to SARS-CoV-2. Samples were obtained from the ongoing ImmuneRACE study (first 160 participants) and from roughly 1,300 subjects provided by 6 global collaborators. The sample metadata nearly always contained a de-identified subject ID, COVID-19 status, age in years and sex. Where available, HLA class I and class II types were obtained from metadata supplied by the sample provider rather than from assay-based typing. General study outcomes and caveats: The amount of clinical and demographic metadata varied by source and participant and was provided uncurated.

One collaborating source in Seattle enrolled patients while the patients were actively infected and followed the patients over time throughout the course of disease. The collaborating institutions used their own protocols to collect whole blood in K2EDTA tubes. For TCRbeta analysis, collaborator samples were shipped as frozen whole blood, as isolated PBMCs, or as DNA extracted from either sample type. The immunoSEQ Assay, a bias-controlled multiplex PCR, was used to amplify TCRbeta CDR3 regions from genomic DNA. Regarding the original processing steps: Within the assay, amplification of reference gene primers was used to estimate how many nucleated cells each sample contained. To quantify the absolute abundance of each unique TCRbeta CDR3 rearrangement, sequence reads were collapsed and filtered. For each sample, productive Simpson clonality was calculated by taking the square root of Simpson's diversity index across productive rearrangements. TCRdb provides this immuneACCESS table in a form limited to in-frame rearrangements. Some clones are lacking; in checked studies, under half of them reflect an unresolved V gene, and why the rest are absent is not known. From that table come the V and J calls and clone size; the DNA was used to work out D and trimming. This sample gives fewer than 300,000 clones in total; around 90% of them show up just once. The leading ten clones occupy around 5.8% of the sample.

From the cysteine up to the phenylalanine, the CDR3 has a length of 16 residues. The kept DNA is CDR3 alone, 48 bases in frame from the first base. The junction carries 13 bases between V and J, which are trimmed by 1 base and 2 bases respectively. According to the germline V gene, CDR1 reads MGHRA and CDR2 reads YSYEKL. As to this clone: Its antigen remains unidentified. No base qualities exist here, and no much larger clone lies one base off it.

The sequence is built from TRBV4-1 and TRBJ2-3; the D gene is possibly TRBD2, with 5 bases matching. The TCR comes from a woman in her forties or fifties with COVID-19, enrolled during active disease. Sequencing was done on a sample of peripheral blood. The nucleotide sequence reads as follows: TGCGCCAGCAGCCAAGCGGGGTGGAACCCCACAGATACGCAGTATTTT. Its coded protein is CASSQAGWNPTDTQYF.